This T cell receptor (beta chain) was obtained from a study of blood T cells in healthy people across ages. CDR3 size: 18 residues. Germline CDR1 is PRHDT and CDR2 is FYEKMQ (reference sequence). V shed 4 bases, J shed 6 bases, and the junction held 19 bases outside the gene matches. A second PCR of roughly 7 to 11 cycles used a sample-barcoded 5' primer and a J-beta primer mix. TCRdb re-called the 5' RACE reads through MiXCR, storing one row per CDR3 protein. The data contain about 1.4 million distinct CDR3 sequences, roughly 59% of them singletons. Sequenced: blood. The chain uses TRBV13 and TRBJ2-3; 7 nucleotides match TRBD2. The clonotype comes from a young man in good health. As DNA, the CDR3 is TGTGCCAGCAGCTCCCTACCTAGCGATGAGGGAGGGCCCGATACGCAGTATTTT. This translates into CASSSLPSDEGGPDTQYF.